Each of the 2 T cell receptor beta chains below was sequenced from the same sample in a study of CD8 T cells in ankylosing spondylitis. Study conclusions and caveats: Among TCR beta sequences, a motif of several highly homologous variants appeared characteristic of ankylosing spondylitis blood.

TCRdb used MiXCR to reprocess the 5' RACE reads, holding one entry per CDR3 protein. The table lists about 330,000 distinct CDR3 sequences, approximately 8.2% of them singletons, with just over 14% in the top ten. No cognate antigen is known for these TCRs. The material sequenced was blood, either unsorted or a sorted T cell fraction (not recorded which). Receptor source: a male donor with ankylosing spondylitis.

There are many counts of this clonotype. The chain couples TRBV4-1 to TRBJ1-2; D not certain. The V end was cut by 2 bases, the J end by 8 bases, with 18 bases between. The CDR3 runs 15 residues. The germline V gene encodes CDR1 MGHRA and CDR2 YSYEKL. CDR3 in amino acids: CASSQTVDPTRGYTF. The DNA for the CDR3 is TGCGCCAGCAGCCAAACAGTCGACCCCACGAGGGGCTACACCTTC.

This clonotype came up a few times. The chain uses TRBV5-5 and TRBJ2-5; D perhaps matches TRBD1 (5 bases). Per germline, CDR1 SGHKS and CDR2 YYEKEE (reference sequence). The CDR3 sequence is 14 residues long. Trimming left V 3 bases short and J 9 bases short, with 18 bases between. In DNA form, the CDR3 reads TGTGCCAGCAGCTCCGGCGACAGTCCTGTGGCCCAGTACTTC. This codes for CASSSGDSPVAQYF.